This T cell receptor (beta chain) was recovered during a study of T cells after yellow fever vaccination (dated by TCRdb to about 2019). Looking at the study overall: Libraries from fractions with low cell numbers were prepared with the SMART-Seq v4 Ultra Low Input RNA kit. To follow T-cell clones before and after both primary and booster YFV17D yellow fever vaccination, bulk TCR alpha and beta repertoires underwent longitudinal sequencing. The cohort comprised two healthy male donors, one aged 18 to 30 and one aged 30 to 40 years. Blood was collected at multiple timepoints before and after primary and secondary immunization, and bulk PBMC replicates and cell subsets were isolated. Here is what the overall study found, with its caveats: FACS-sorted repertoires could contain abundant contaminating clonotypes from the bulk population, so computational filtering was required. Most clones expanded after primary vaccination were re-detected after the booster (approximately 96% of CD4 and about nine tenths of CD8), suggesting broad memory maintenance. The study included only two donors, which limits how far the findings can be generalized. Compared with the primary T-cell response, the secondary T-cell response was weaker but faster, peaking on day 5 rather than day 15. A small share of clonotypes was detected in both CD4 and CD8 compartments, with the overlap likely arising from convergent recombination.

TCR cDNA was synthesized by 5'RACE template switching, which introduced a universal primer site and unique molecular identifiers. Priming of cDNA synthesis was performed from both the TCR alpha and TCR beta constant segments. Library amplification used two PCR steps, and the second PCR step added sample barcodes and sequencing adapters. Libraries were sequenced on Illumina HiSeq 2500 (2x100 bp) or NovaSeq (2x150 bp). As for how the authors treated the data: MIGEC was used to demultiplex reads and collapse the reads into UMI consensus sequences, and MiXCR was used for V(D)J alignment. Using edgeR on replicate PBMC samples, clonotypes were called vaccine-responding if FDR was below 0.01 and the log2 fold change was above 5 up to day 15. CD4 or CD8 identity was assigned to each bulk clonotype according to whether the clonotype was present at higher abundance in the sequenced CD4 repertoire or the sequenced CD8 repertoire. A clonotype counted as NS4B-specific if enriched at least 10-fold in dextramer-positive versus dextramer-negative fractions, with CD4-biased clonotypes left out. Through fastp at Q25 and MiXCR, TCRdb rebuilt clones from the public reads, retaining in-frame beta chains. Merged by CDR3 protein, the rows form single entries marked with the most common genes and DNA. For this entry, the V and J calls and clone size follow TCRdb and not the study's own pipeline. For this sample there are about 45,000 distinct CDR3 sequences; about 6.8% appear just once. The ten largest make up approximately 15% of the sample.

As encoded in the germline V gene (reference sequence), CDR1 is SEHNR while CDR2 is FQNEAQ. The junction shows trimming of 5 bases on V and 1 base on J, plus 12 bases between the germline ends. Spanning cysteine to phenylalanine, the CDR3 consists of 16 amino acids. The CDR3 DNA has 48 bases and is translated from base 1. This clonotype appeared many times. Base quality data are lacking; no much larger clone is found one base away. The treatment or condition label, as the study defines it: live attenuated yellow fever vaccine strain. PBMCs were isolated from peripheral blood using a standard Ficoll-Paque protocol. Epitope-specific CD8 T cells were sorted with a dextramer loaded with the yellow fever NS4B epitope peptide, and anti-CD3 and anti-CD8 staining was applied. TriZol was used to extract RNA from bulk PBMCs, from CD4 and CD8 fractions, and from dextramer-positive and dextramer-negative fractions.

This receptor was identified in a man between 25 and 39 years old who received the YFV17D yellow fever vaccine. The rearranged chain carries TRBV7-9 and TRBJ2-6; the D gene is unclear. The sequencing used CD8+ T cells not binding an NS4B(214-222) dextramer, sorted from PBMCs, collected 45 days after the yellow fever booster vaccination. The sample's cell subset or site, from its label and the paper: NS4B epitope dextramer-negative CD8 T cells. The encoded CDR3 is CASSGPWGSGANVLTF. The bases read TGTGCCAGCAGCGGCCCGTGGGGATCTGGGGCCAACGTCCTGACTTTC.